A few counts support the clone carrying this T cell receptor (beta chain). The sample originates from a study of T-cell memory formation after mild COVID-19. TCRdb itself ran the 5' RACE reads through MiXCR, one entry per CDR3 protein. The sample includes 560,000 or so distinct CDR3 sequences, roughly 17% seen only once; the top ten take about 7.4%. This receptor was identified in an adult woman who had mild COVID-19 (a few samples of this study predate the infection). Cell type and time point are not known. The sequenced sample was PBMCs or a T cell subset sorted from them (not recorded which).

The CDR3 here is CSVAKVGNEQFF. As DNA, the CDR3 is TGCAGCGTTGCTAAGGTGGGGAATGAGCAGTTCTTC. The chain carries TRBV29-1 and TRBJ2-1; D remains unclear. This CDR3 has 12 amino acids. Trimming shortened V by 4 bases and J by 7 bases, and 11 bases separated the two germline ends. CDR1 and CDR2 (germline): SQVTM, ANQGSEA.